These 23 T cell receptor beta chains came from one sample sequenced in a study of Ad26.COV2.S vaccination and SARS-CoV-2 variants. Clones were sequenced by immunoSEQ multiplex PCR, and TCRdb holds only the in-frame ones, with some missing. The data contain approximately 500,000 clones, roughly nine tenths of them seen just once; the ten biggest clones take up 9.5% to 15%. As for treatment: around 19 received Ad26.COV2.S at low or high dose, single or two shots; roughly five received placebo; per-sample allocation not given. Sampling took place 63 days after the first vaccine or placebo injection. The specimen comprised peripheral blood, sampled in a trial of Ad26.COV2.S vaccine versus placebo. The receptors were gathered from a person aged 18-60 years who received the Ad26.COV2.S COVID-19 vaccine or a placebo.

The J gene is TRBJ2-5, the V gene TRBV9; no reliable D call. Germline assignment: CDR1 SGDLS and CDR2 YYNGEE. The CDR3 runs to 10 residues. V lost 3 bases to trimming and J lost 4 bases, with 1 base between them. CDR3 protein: CASSGETQYF. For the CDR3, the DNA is TGTGCCAGCAGCGGAGAGACCCAGTACTTC.

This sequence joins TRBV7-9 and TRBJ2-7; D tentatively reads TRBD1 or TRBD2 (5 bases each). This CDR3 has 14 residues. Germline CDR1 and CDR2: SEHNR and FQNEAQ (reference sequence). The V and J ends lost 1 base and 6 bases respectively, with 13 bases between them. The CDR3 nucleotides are TGTGCCAGCAGCTTAGGCAGGGTGGCGGGCGAGCAGTACTTC. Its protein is CASSLGRVAGEQYF. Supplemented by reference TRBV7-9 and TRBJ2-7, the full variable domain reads DTGVSQNPRHKITKRGQNVTFRCDPISEHNRLYWYRQTLGQGPEFLTYFQNEAQLEKSRLLSDRFSAERPKGSFSTLEIQRTEQGDSAMYLCASSLGRVAGEQYFGPGTRLTVT.

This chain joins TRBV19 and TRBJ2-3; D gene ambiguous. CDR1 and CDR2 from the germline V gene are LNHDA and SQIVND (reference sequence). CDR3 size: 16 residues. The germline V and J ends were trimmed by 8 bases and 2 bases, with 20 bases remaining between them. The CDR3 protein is CASSPLSGDPTDTQYF. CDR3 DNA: TGTGCCAGTTCCCCATTAAGTGGTGACCCCACAGATACGCAGTATTTT.

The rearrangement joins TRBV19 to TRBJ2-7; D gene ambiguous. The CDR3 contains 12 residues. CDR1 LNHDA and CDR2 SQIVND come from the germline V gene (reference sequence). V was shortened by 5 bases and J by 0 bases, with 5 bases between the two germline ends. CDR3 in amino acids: CASSRSSYEQYF. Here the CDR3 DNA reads TGTGCCAGTAGTCGGAGCTCCTACGAGCAGTACTTC.

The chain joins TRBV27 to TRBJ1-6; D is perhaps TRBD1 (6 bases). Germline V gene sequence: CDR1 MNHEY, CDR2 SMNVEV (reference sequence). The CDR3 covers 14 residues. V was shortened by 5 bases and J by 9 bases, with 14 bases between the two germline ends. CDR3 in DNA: TGTGCCAGCAGTGCGCGAGGGGGAGGTTCACCCCTCCACTTT. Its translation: CASSARGGGSPLHF.

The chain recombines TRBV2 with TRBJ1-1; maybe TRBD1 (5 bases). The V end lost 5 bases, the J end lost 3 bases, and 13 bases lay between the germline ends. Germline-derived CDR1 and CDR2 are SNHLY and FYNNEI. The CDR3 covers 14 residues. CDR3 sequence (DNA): TGTGCCAGCAGTCGGACATTACGATACACTGAAGCTTTCTTT. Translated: CASSRTLRYTEAFF.

CDR3 sequence reads: CASSQDGGRHTDTQYF. The CDR3 region has the DNA TGTGCCAGCAGCCAAGACGGCGGGAGGCACACAGATACGCAGTATTTT. The rearrangement links TRBV14 to TRBJ2-3; 8 bases line up with TRBD2. The CDR3 has 16 residues. CDR1 and CDR2 (germline): SGHDN, FVKESK. J lost 2 bases, V lost 0 bases, and 4 bases had no gene match.

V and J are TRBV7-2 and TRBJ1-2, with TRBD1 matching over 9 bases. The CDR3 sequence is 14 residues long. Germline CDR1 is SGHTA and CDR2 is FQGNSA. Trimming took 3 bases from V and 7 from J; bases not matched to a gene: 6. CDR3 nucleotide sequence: TGTGCCAGCAGCTTTTTACAGGGGGCGGCTGGCTACACCTTC. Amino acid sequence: CASSFLQGAAGYTF.

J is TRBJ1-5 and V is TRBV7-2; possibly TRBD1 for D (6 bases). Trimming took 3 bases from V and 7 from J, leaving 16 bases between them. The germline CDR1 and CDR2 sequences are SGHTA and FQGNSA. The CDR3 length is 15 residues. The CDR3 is CASSFGGAPGQPQHF. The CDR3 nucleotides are TGTGCCAGCAGCTTCGGGGGGGCGCCCGGGCAGCCCCAGCATTTT.

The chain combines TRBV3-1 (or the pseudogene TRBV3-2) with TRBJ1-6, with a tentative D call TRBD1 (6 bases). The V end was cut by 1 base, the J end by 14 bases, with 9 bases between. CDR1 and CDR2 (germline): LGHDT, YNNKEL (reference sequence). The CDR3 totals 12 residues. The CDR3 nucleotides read TGTGCCAGCAGCCAAGGGGGGGCGTCCCTCCACTTT. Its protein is CASSQGGASLHF.

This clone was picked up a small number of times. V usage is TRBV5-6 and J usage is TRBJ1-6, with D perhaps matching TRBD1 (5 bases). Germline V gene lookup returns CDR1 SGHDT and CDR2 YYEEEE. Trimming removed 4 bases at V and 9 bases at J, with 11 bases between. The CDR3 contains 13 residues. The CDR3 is CASSRRGISPLHF. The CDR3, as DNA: TGTGCCAGCAGCCGGAGGGGAATTTCACCCCTCCACTTT.

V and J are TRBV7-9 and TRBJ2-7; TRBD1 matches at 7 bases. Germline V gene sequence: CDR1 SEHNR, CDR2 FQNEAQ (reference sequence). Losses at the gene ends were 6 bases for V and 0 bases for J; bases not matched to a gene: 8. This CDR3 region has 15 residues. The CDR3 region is CASSLHRGLSYEQYF. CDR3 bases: TGTGCCAGCAGTTTACACAGGGGCCTCTCCTACGAGCAGTACTTC.

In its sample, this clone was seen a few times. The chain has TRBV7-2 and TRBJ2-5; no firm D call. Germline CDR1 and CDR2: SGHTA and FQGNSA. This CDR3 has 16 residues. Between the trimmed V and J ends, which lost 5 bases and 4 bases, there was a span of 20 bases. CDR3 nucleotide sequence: TGTGCCAGCAGCCGCCCCCCCCAGGTGTACCTAGAGACCCAGTACTTC. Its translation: CASSRPPQVYLETQYF.

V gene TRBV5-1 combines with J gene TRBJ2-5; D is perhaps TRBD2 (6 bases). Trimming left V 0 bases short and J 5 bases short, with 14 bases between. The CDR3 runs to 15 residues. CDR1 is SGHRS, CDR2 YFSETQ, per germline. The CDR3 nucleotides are TGCGCCAGCAGCTTGGGTGTCGTTCGGGGGGAGACCCAGTACTTC. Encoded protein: CASSLGVVRGETQYF.

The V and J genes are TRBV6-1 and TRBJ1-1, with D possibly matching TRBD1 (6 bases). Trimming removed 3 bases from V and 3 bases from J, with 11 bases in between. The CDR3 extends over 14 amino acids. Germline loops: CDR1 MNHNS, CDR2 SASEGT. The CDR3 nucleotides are TGTGCCAGCAGTGAGGGGGGGCTTTACACTGAAGCTTTCTTT. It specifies CASSEGGLYTEAFF.

The CDR3 is CASSFIGTDGYTF. As DNA, the CDR3 is TGTGCCAGCAGCTTCATCGGGACGGATGGCTACACCTTC. V is TRBV7-2 and J is TRBJ1-2; TRBD1 is a possible D gene (5 bases). Per the germline V gene, CDR1 is SGHTA and CDR2 is FQGNSA. V lost 3 bases to trimming and J lost 6 bases, with 11 bases between them. The CDR3 has 13 amino acids.

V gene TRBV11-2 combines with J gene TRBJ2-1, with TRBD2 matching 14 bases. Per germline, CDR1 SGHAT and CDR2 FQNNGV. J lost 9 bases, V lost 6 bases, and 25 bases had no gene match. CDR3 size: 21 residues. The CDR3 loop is CASSYTARTGAGLAGESEQFF. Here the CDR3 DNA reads TGTGCCAGCAGTTATACCGCCCGGACAGGAGCGGGACTAGCGGGGGAGTCTGAGCAGTTCTTC. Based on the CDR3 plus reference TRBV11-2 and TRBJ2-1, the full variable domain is EAGVAQSPRYKIIEKRQSVAFWCNPISGHATLYWYQQILGQGPKLLIQFQNNGVVDDSQLPKDRFSAERLKGVDSTLKIQPAKLEDSAVYLCASSYTARTGAGLAGESEQFFGPGTRLTVL.

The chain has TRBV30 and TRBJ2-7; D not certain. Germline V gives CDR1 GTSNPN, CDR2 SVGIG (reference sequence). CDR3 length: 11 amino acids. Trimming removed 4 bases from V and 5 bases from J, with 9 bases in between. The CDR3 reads CAWNRIDEQYF. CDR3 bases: TGTGCCTGGAATCGTATAGACGAGCAGTACTTC.

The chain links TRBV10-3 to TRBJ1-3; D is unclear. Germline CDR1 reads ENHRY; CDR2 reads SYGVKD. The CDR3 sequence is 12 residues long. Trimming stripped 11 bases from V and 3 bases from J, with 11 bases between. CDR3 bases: TGTGCCCTCGGAGGGAATGGAAACACCATATATTTT. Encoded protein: CALGGNGNTIYF.

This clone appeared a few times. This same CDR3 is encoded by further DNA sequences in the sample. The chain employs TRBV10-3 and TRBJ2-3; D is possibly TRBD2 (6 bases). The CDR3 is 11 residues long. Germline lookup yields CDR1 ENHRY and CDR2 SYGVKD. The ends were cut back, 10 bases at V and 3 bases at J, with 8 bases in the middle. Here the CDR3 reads CATGSTDTQYF. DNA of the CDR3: TGTGCCACCGGGAGTACAGATACGCAGTATTTT.

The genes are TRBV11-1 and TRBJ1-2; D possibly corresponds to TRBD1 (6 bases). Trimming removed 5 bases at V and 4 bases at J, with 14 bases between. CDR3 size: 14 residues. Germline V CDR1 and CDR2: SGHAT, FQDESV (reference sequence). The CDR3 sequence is CASSPDSQFYGYTF. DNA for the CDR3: TGTGCCAGCAGCCCGGACAGCCAATTCTATGGCTACACCTTC.

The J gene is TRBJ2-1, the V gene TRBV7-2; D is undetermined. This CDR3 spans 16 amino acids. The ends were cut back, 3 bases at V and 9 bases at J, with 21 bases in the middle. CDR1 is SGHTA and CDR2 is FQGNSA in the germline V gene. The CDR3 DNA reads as TGTGCCAGCAGCTTGGCCGGGCTCTTCAAGGGCGTTGAGCAGTTCTTC. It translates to CASSLAGLFKGVEQFF.

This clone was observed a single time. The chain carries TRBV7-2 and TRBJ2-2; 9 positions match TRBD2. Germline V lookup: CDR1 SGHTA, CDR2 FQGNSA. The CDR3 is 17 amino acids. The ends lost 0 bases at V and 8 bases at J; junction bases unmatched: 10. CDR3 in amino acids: CASSLAAGSGRRGELFF. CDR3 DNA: TGTGCCAGCAGCTTAGCTGCCGGTAGCGGGAGAAGGGGGGAGCTGTTTTTT.